This T cell receptor beta chain was captured by sequencing in a study of spatial heterogeneity in lung cancer (dated by TCRdb to about 2019). Background on the whole study: Donors were 72 patients with early-stage, untreated non-small cell lung cancer from the lung TRACERx cohort. At surgery, both alpha and beta chains were TCR-sequenced in over 200 tumor regions, approximately 64 matched nontumor lung samples and around 50 PBMC samples. More beta-chain than alpha-chain transcripts were consistently detected, likely reflecting higher beta-chain transcript abundance. Follow-up PBMC samples were sequenced whenever available, with the median time to follow-up being around 2 years after resection. TCR repertoire features were related to nonsynonymous mutation counts determined by whole-exome sequencing of tumor tissue. In the raw uncorrected reads, each unique combination of TCR and UMI appeared more than ten times on average. The study quantitatively compared TCR alpha and beta repertoires across multiple tumor regions, matched nontumor lung and blood in non-small cell lung cancer. Study-wide conclusions, independent of this receptor: Confirming at a functional level the hypothesis that regional TCRs recognize regional mutations was considered to require additional single-cell paired TCR alpha and beta sequencing. Ubiquitous expanded tumor TCRs were found in blood more often at tumor resection than at routine follow-up. Only 14 patients were included in the comparisons of baseline and follow-up blood repertoires.

Taken with the paper, the label for time point translates to: blood at routine non-recurrence follow-up after resection. Without any cell sorting, TCR sequencing was performed on whole RNA extracted either from tumor and nontumor lung tissue or from cryopreserved PBMC samples. Only patients for whom sufficient RNA was available from at least two tumor regions were selected for TCR sequencing. This clonotype was counted between two and nine times. What antigen it recognizes has not been identified. No much larger clone exists at a distance of one base, and base qualities are not known. The library was produced with 5' RACE. Instrument used: NextSeq 500. To allow correction of PCR and sequencing errors, the TCR library protocol tagged every TCR cDNA molecule with a unique molecular identifier. From the authors' description of their analysis: TCR identification, UMI-based error correction and CDR3 extraction were performed with Decombinator tools. TCRs above a frequency of 2 per 1,000, corresponding to the top 1% of the tumor frequency distribution, were defined as expanded. Renyi diversity was computed with the R vegan package after each repertoire had been subsampled 100 times to 5,000 TCRs. CDR3 similarity networks were constructed using string-kernel similarity of amino acid triplets, with links drawn between CDR3s whose pairwise similarity was above 0.82. The public reads were reanalyzed by TCRdb: fastp trimming at Q25, MiXCR alignment, in-frame beta chains only. Each CDR3 protein gets just one entry, which takes the most common genes and DNA from the rows behind it. TCRdb, not the original authors, processed these V and J calls. This sample gives roughly 120,000 distinct CDR3 sequences in total; more than 9% of them show up just once. Clones ranked in the top ten supply over 15% of the sample.

The source was PBMCs, collected at follow-up. The clonotype originates from a male donor with early-stage non-small cell lung cancer.

The CDR3 protein is CASSQVPSQGVGEQFF. DNA sequence: TGCGCCAGCAGCCAAGTTCCTTCACAGGGGGTTGGTGAGCAGTTCTTC. The chain uses TRBV4-1 and TRBJ2-1, with 8 middle bases fitting TRBD1. The germline V gene provides CDR1 MGHRA and CDR2 YSYEKL. Spanning cysteine to phenylalanine, the CDR3 consists of 16 amino acids. Only CDR3 DNA remains: 48 bases, in frame from the first base. V lost 1 base and J lost 9 bases, and the count of bases not matched to a germline gene is 11.